This T cell receptor (beta chain) originates from a study of cytomegalovirus exposure and HLA in healthy donors. The trim removed 5 bases at V and 4 bases at J, leaving 6 bases unmatched. CDR3 size: 13 residues. The germline CDR1 and CDR2 sequences are GTSNPN and SVGIG (reference sequence). Study results and caveats: Researchers counted around 180 TCR beta chains as cytomegalovirus-associated. In vitro, three CMV-associated chains proved specific for CMV antigens. Presence/absence analyses assumed roughly uniform sequencing depth across donors, which may not hold.

13 Jbeta primers and 60 Vbeta primers were used for the PCR. The data were produced by immunoSEQ multiplex PCR, yet TCRdb's version contains in-frame clones alone and is incomplete. In the table there are about 180,000 clones, roughly 80% of which are singletons. Notes on this clone: The antigen is not known.

The sequence came from a middle-aged man in good health and CMV-seronegative. The specimen was PBMCs. The J gene is TRBJ1-2, the V gene TRBV30; 8 bases map to TRBD1. The CDR3 sequence: CAWDDRGGYGYTF. The CDR3, as DNA: TGTGCCTGGGACGACAGGGGTGGCTATGGCTACACCTTC. The whole variable domain, remainder taken from reference TRBV30 and TRBJ1-2, is SQTIHQWPATLVQPVGSPLSLECTVEGTSNPNLYWYRQAAGRGLQLLFYSVGIGQISSEVPQNLSASRPQDRQFILSSKKLLLSDSGFYLCAWDDRGGYGYTFGSGTRLTVV.